This T cell receptor beta chain was captured by sequencing in a study of T cell responses to AZD1222 COVID-19 vaccine. Study conclusions and caveats: Across the whole spike, CD4 TCRs peaked at regions 160-218 and 743-854. Spike-specific TCR breadth and depth went up after people got two AZD1222 doses. Donors were chiefly white British, with a greater number of females, and clonal diversity was perhaps underestimated.

Turning to this clone: Its antigen is unknown.

Assay: immunoSEQ multiplex PCR; the TCRdb copy retains only in-frame clones and omits some. The sample shows some 100,000 clones, approximately 93% of them seen only once. The CDR3 has 12 residues. The V gene lost 5 bases and the J gene lost 8 bases, with 12 bases spanning the gap. CDR1 is MNHEY, CDR2 SMNVEV, per germline (reference sequence). The sequence was obtained from an adult in good health. This specimen consisted of peripheral blood, obtained on day 0 of AZD1222 vaccination. The genes are TRBV27 and TRBJ1-1; D may be TRBD1 (5 bases). The CDR3 is CASSPQEGEAFF. The CDR3 bases are TGTGCCAGCAGTCCCCAAGAGGGGGAAGCTTTCTTT.